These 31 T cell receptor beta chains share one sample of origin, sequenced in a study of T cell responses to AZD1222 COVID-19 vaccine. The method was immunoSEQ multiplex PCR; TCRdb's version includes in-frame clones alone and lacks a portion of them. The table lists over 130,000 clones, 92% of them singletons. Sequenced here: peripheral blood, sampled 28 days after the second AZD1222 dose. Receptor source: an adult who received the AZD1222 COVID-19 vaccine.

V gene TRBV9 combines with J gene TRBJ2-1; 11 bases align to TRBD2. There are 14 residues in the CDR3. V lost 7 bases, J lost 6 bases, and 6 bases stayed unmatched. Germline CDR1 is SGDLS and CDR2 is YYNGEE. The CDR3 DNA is TGTGCCAGCGCTGAGACTAGCGGGATCAATGAGCAGTTCTTC. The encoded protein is CASAETSGINEQFF. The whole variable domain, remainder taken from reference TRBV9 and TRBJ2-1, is DSGVTQTPKHLITATGQRVTLRCSPRSGDLSVYWYQQSLDQGLQFLIQYYNGEERAKGNILERFSAQQFPDLHSELNLSSLELGDSALYFCASAETSGINEQFFGPGTRLTVL.

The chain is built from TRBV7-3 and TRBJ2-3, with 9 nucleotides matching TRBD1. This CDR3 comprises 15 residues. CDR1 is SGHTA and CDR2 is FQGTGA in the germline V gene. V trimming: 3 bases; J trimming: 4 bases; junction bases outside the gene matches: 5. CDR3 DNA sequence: TGTGCCAGCAGCTTGACAGGGGGGGTCGCAGATACGCAGTATTTT. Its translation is CASSLTGGVADTQYF.

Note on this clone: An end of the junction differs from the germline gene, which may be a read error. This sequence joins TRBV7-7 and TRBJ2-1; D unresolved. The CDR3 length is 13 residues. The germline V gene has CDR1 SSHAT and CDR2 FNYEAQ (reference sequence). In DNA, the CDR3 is TGTGCTAGCAGCTCCACCAATTACAATGAGCAGTTCTTC. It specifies CASSSTNYNEQFF.

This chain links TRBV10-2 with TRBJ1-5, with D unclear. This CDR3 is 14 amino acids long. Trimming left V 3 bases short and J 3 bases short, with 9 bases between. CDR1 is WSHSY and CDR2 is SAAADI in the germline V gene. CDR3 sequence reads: CASSDRLLNQPQHF. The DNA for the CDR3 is TGCGCCAGCAGTGATAGACTGCTCAATCAGCCCCAGCATTTT.

The CDR3 DNA sequence: TGCAGCGTTGGAGAACACAGCACAGATACGCAGTATTTT. It yields the protein CSVGEHSTDTQYF. The chain recombines TRBV29-1 with TRBJ2-3; D is unclear. V was clipped by 4 bases and J by 0 bases, with 8 bases between them. Germline-derived CDR1 and CDR2 are SQVTM and ANQGSEA. This CDR3 spans 13 amino acids.

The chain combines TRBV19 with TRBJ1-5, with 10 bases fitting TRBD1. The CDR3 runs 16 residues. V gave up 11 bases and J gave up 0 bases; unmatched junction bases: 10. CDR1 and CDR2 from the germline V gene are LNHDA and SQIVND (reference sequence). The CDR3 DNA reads TGTGCCTCCCTGGACAGGGGGAGTGGTAGCAATCAGCCCCAGCATTTT. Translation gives CASLDRGSGSNQPQHF. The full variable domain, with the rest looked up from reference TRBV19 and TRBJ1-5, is DGGITQSPKYLFRKEGQNVTLSCEQNLNHDAMYWYRQDPGQGLRLIYYSQIVNDFQKGDIAEGYSVSREKKESFPLTVTSAQKNPTAFYLCASLDRGSGSNQPQHFGDGTRLSIL.

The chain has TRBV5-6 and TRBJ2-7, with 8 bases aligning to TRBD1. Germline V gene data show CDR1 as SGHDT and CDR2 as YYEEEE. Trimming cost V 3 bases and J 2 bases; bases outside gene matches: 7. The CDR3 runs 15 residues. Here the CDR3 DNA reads TGTGCCAGCAGCTCGACAGGGGTTTCGCCCTACGAGCAGTACTTC. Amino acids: CASSSTGVSPYEQYF.

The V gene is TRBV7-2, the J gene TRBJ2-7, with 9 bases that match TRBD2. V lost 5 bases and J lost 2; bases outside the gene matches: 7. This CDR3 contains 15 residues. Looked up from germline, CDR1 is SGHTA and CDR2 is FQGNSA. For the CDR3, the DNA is TGTGCCAGCAGCCCCGGGACTAGCCAAGCCTACGAGCAGTACTTC. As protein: CASSPGTSQAYEQYF.

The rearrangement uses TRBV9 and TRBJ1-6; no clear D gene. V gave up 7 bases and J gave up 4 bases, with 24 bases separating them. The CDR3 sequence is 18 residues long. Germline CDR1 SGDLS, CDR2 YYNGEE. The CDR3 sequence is CASPTQRVKRIYNSPLHF. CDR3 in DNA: TGTGCCAGCCCAACCCAGAGGGTTAAAAGGATATATAATTCACCCCTCCACTTT.

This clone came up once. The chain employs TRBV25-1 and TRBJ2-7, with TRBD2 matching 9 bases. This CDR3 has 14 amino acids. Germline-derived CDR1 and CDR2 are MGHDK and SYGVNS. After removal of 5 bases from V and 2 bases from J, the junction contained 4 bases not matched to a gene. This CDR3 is CASSRLADTYEQYF. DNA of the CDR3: TGTGCCAGCAGTAGACTAGCGGATACCTACGAGCAGTACTTC.

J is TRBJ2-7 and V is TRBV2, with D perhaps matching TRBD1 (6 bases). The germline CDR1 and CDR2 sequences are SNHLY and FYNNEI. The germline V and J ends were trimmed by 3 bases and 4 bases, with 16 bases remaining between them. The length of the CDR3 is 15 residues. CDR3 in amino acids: CASSEGIGTPYEQYF. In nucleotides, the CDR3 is TGTGCCAGCAGTGAGGGTATTGGGACACCGTACGAGCAGTACTTC.

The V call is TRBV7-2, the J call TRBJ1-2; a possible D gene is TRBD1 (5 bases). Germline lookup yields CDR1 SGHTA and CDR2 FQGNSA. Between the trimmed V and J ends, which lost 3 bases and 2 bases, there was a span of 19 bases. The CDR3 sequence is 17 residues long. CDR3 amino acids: CASSFSAGSDGNYGYTF. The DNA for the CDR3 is TGTGCCAGCAGCTTCAGTGCAGGGTCAGATGGAAACTATGGCTACACCTTC. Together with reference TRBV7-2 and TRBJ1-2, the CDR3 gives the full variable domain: GAGVSQSPSNKVTEKGKDVELRCDPISGHTALYWYRQSLGQGLEFLIYFQGNSAPDKSGLPSDRFSAERTGGSVSTLTIQRTQQEDSAVYLCASSFSAGSDGNYGYTFGSGTRLTVV.

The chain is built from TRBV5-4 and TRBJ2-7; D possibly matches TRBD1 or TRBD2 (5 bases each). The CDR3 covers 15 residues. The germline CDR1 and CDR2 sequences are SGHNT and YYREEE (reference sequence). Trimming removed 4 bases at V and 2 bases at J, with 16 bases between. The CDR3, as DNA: TGTGCCAGCAGCGATCCCGGAGGCAGGGCCTACGAGCAGTACTTC. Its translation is CASSDPGGRAYEQYF.

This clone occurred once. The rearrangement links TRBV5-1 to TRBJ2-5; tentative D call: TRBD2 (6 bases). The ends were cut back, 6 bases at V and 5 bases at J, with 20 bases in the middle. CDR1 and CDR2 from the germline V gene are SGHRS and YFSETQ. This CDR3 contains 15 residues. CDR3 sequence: CASNGGAASGETQYF. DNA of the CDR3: TGCGCCAGCAATGGAGGGGCGGCAAGTGGGGAGACCCAGTACTTC.

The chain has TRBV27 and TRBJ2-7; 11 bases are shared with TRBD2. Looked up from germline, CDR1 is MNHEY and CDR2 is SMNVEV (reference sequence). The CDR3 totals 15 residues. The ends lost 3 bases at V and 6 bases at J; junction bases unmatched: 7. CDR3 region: CASSFGLAGTSEQYF. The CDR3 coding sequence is TGTGCCAGCAGTTTTGGACTAGCGGGCACGTCCGAGCAGTACTTC.

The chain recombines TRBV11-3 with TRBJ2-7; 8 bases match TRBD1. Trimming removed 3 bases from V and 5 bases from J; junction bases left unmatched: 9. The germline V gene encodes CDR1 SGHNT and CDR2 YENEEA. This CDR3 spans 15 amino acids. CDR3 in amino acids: CASSFWTGPGDEQYF. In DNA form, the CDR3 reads TGTGCCAGCAGCTTTTGGACAGGGCCTGGGGACGAGCAGTACTTC.

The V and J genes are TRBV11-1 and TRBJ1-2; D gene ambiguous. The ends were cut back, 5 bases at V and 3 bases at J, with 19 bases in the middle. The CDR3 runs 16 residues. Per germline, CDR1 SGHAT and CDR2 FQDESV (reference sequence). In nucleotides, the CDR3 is TGTGCCAGCAGCACAAGCTACTCCGACGAGGACTATGGCTACACCTTC. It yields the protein CASSTSYSDEDYGYTF. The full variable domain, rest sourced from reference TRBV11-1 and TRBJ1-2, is EAEVAQSPRYKITEKSQAVAFWCDPISGHATLYWYRQILGQGPELLVQFQDESVVDDSQLPKDRFSAERLKGVDSTLKIQPAELGDSAMYLCASSTSYSDEDYGYTFGSGTRLTVV.

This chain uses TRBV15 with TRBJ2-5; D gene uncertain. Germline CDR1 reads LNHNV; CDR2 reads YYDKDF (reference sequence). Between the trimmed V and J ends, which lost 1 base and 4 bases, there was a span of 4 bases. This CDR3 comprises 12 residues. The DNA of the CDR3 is TGTGCCACCAGCAGAGGATTAGAGACCCAGTACTTC. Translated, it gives CATSRGLETQYF.

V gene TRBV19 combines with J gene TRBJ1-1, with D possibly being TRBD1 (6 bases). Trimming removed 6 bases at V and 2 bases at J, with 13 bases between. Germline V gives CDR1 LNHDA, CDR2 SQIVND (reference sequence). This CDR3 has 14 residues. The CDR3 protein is CASSKGQPNTEAFF. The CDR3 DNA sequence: TGTGCCAGTAGCAAGGGACAACCCAACACTGAAGCTTTCTTT.

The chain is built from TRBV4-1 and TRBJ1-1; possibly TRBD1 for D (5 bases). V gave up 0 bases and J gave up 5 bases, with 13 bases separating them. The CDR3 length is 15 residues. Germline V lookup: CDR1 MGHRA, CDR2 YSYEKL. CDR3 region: CASSQDGAGSTEAFF. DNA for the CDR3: TGCGCCAGCAGCCAAGATGGGGCAGGGAGTACTGAAGCTTTCTTT.

CDR3 amino acids: CASTTSGSTDTQYF. Written as DNA, the CDR3 is TGTGCCAGTACCACTAGCGGGAGTACAGATACGCAGTATTTT. The chain uses TRBV19 and TRBJ2-3; TRBD2 matches 11 bases. Germline assignment: CDR1 LNHDA and CDR2 SQIVND (reference sequence). The junction had 3 bases not matched to a gene; V was cut back by 7 bases and J by 3 bases. CDR3 size: 14 residues.

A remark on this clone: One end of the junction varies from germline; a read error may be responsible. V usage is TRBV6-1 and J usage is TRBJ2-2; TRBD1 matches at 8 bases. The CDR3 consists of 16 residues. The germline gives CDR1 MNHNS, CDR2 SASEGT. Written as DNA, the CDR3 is TGTGCCAGCAGTCAAGCCGGGACAGGTATCACCGGGGAGCTGTTTTTT. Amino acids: CASSQAGTGITGELFF.

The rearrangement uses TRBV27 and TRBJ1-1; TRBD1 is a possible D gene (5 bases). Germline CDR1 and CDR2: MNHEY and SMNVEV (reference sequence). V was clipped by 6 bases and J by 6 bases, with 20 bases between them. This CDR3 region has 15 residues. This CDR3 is CASRDRRSWDAEAFF. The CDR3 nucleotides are TGTGCCAGCAGGGACCGACGGTCATGGGACGCTGAAGCTTTCTTT.

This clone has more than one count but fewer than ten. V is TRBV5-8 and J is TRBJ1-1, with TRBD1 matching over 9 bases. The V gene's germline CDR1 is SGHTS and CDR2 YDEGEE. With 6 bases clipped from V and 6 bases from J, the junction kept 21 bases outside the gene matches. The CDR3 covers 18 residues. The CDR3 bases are TGTGCCAGCACAAGGAACCGGGACAGGGTTTCTGGAATCCCTGAAGCTTTCTTT. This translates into CASTRNRDRVSGIPEAFF.

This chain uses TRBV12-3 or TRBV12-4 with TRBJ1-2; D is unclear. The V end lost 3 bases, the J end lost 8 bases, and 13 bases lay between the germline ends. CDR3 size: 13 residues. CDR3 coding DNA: TGTGCCAGCAGTTTGGGCCCACAGCGAGGCTACACCTTC. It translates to CASSLGPQRGYTF.

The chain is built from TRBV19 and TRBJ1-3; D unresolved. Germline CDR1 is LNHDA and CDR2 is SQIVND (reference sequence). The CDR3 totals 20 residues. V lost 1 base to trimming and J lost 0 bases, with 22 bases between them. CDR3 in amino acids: CASSIGRGIAPWSSGNTIYF. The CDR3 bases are TGTGCCAGTAGTATAGGACGCGGGATTGCCCCTTGGAGCTCTGGAAACACCATATATTTT.

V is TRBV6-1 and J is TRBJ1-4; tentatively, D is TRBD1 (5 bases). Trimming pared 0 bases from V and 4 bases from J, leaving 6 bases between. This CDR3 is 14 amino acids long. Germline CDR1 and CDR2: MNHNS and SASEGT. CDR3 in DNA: TGTGCCAGCAGTGAAGCGACAGATAATGAAAAACTGTTTTTT. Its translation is CASSEATDNEKLFF.

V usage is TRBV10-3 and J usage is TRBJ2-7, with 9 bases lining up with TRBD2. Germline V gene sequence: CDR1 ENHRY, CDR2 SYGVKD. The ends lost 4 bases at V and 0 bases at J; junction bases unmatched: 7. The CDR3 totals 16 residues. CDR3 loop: CAISVLRGGSSYEQYF. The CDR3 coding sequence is TGTGCCATCAGTGTCTTGCGGGGGGGAAGCTCCTACGAGCAGTACTTC.

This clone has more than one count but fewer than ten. The CDR3, as DNA: TGCGCCAGCAGCCAGGGGGCCGATGAGCAGTTCTTC. The encoded protein is CASSQGADEQFF. The J gene is TRBJ2-1, the V gene TRBV4-1, with D possibly TRBD1 on 6 matching bases. This CDR3 is 12 amino acids long. From germline, CDR1 is MGHRA and CDR2 YSYEKL. V gave up 3 bases and J gave up 8 bases, with 8 bases separating them.

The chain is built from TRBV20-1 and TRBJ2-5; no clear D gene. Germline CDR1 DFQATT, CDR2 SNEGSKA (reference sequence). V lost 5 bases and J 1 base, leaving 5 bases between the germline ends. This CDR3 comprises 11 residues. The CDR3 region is CSAGFQETQYF. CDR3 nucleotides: TGCAGTGCTGGGTTCCAAGAGACCCAGTACTTC.

The CDR3 nucleotides read TGTGCCAGCCGCCCGAGGAACACTGAAGCTTTCTTT. Its translation: CASRPRNTEAFF. The V call is TRBV7-2, the J call TRBJ1-1, with unresolved D. CDR3 size: 12 residues. V lost 8 bases to trimming and J lost 1 base, with 8 bases between them. CDR1 and CDR2 (germline): SGHTA, FQGNSA.